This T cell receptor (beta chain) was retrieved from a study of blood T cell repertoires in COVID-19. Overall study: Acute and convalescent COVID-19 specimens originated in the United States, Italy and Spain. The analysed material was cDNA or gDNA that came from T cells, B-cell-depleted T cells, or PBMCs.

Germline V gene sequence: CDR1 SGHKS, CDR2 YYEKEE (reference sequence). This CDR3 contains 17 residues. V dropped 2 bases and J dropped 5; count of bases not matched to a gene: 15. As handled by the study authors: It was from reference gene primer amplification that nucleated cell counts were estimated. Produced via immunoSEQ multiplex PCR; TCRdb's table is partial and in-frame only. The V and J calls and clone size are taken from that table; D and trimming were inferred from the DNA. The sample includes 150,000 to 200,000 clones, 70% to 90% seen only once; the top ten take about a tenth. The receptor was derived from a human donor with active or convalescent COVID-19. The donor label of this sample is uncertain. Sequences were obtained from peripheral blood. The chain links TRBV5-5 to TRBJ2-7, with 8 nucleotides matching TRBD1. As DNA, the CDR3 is TGTGCCAGCAGCTTTCGGGACAGGACATTTTCCCCGAACGAGCAGTACTTC. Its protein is CASSFRDRTFSPNEQYF.